The clone carrying this T cell receptor beta chain was seen a few times. Its specificity is not known. Expressed TCRB transcripts got sequenced, as all isolated RNA was reverse transcribed. TCRdb's table, derived via immunoSEQ multiplex PCR, lists solely in-frame clones and lacks some. The sample lists about 150,000 clones, 13% occurring once. The CDR3 runs 14 residues. The germline gives CDR1 MGHRA, CDR2 YSYEKL. V dropped 5 bases and J dropped 5 bases, with 13 bases sitting between them. This entry comes from a study of beta chain features in type 1 diabetes. General study points: The study found moderately but significantly shorter TCRB CDR3s in all four CD4+ subsets of Type 1 diabetes patients. No resolution was reached here on whether HLA type influences TCRB rearrangement.

Sorted cells reached over 95% purity in every population. The receptor was isolated from a man younger than 35 with type 1 diabetes. V gene TRBV4-1 combines with J gene TRBJ2-1; D is undetermined. Sequenced material: central memory CD4+ T cells from blood. CDR3: CASSFPDTNNEQFF. The CDR3 coding sequence is TGCGCCAGCAGCTTTCCCGACACAAACAATGAGCAGTTCTTC.